This T cell receptor (beta chain) is from a study of blood T cell repertoires in COVID-19. Study information: T cells, B-cell-depleted T cells, or PBMCs supplied cDNA or gDNA.

As processed by the authors: Nucleated cell counts were estimated from reference gene primer amplification. Some clones are missing from TCRdb's copy, which holds only in-frame ones; the method was immunoSEQ multiplex PCR. That table supplies the V and J calls and clone size; D and trimming were determined from the DNA. This table holds about 100,000 clones, roughly 85% found once. This CDR3 has 14 residues. Germline V gives CDR1 SNHLY, CDR2 FYNNEI. Trimming removed 3 bases from V and 0 bases from J, with 8 bases in between. The chain carries TRBV2 and TRBJ1-1, with a possible D match to TRBD1 (6 bases). The source is a man between 65 and 79 years old with active or convalescent COVID-19. The source material was peripheral blood. Written as DNA, the CDR3 is TGTGCCAGCAGTGAGCAGGGGATGAACACTGAAGCTTTCTTT. Its protein product is CASSEQGMNTEAFF.